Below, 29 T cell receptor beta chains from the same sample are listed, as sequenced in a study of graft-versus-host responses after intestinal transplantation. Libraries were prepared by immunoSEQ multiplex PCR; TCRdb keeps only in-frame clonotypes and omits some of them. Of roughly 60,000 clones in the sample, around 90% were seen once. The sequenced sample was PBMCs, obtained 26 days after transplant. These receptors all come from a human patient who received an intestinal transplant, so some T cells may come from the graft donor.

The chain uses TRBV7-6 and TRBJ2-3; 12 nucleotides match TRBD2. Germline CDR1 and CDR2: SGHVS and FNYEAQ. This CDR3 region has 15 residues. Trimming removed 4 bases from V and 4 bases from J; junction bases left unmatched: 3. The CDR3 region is CASSWTSGVADTQYF. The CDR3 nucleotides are TGTGCCAGCAGCTGGACTAGCGGGGTCGCAGATACGCAGTATTTT.

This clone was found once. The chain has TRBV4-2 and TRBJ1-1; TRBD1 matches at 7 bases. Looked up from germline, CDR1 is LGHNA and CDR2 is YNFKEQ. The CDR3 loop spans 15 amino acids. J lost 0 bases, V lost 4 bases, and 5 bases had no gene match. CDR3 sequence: CASSPQTGMNTEAFF. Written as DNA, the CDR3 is TGTGCCAGCAGCCCCCAGACAGGGATGAACACTGAAGCTTTCTTT.

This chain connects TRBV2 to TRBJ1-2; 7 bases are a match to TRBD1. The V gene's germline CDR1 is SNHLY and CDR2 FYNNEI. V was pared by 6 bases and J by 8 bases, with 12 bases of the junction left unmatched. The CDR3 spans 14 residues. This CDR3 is CASSSRGALLGYTF. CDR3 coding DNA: TGTGCCAGCAGCAGCAGGGGGGCCCTATTGGGCTACACCTTC.

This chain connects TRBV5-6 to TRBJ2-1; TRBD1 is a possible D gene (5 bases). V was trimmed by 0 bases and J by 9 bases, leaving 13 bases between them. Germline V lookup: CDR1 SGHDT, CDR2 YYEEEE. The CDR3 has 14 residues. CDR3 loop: CASSLGQGKVEQFF. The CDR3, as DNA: TGTGCCAGCAGCTTGGGGCAGGGAAAGGTTGAGCAGTTCTTC. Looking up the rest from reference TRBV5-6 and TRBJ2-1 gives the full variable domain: DAGVTQSPTHLIKTRGQQVTLRCSPKSGHDTVSWYQQALGQGPQFIFQYYEEEERQRGNFPDRFSGHQFPNYSSELNVNALLLGDSALYLCASSLGQGKVEQFFGPGTRLTVL.

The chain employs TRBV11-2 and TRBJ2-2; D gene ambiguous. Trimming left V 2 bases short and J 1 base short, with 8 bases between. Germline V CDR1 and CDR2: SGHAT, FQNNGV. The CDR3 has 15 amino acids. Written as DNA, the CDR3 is TGTGCCAGCAGCTTACCCTCCAGGAACACCGGGGAGCTGTTTTTT. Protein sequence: CASSLPSRNTGELFF.

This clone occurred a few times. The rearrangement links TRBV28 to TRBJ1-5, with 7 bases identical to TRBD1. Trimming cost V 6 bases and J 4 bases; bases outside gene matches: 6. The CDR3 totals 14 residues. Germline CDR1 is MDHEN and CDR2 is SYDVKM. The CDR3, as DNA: TGTGCCAGCAGATCCCCGGGACAGAATCAGCCCCAGCATTTT. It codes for CASRSPGQNQPQHF.

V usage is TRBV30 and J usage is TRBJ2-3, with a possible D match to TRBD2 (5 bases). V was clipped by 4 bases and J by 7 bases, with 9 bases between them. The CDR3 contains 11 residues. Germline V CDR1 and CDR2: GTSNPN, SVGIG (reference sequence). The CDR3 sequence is CAWIGSHTQYF. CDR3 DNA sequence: TGTGCCTGGATTGGGAGTCATACGCAGTATTTT.

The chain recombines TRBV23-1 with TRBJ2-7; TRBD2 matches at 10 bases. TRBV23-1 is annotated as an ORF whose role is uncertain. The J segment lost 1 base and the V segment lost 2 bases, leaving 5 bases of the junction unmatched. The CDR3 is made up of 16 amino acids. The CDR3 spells CASSQPTSGMSYEQYF. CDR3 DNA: TGCGCCAGCAGTCAACCTACTAGCGGGATGTCCTACGAGCAGTACTTC.

CDR3 in DNA: TGCGCCAGCAGCCTGGGGGGGGGACAAGAGACCCAGTACTTC. This codes for CASSLGGGQETQYF. This sequence joins TRBV5-1 and TRBJ2-5; 7 nucleotides agree with TRBD2. The V segment lost 4 bases and the J segment 2 bases; nucleotides outside the gene matches: 5. CDR1 and CDR2 (germline): SGHRS, YFSETQ. This CDR3 is built from 14 residues. The full variable domain, its missing parts supplied by reference TRBV5-1 and TRBJ2-5, is KAGVTQTPRYLIKTRGQQVTLSCSPISGHRSVSWYQQTPGQGLQFLFEYFSETQRNKGNFPGRFSGRQFSNSRSEMNVSTLELGDSALYLCASSLGGGQETQYFGPGTRLLVL.

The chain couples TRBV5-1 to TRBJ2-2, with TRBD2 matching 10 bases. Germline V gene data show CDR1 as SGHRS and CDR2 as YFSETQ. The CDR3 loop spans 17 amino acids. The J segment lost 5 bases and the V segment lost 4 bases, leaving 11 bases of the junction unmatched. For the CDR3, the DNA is TGCGCCAGCAGCATAACCGAAGCGGGAGGGGAGACCGGGGAGCTGTTTTTT. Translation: CASSITEAGGETGELFF.

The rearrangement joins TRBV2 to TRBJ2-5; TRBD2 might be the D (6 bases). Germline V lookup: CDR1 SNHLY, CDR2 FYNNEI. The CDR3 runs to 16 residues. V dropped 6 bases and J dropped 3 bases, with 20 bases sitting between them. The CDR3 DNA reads TGTGCCAGCAGCTGGGAAACCGGGACTCCCGAAGAGACCCAGTACTTC. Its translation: CASSWETGTPEETQYF.

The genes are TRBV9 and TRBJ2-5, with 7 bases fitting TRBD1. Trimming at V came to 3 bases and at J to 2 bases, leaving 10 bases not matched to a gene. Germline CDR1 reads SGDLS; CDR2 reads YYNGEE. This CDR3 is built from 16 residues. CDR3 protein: CASSGWDSLKQETQYF. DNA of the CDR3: TGTGCCAGCAGCGGGTGGGACAGTCTAAAACAAGAGACCCAGTACTTC. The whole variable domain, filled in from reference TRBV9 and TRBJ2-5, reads DSGVTQTPKHLITATGQRVTLRCSPRSGDLSVYWYQQSLDQGLQFLIQYYNGEERAKGNILERFSAQQFPDLHSELNLSSLELGDSALYFCASSGWDSLKQETQYFGPGTRLLVL.

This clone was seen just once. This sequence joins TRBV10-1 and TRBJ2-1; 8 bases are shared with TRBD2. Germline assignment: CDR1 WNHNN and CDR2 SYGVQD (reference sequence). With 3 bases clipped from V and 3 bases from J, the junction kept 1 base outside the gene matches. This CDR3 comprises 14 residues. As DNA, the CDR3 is TGCGCCAGCAGTGAAGCGGGAGACTACAATGAGCAGTTCTTC. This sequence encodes CASSEAGDYNEQFF.

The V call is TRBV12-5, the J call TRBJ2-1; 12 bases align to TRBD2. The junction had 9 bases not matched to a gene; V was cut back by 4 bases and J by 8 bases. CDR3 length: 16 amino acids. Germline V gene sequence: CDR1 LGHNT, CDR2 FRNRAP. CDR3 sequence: CASGSALAGGPYEQFF. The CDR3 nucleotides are TGTGCTAGTGGTTCCGCCCTAGCGGGGGGGCCCTATGAGCAGTTCTTC.

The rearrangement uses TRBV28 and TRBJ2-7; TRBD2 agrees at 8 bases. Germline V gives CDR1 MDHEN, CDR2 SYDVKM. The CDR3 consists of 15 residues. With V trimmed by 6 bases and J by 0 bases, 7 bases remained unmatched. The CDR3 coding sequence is TGTGCCAGCAGCCCCACTAGCGGCCGCTCCTACGAGCAGTACTTC. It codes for CASSPTSGRSYEQYF.

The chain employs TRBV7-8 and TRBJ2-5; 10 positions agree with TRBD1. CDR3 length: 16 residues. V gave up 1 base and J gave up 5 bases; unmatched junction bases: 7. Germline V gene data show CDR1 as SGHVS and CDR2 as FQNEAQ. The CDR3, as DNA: TGTGCCAGCAGCTTAGGAGACAGGGGGCCTTGGGAGACCCAGTACTTC. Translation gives CASSLGDRGPWETQYF. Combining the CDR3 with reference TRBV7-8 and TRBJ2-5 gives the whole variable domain GAGVSQSPRYKVAKRGQDVALRCDPISGHVSLFWYQQALGQGPEFLTYFQNEAQLDKSGLPSDRFFAERPEGSVSTLKIQRTQQEDSAVYLCASSLGDRGPWETQYFGPGTRLLVL.

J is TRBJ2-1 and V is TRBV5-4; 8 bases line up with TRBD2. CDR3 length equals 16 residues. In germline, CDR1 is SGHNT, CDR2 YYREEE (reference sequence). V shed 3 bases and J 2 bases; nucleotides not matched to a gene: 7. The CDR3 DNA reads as TGTGCCAGCAGCTCGGAGGGAGCGGGGGCCTACAATGAGCAGTTCTTC. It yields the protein CASSSEGAGAYNEQFF. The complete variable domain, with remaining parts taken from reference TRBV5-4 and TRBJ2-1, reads ETGVTQSPTHLIKTRGQQVTLRCSSQSGHNTVSWYQQALGQGPQFIFQYYREEENGRGNFPPRFSGLQFPNYSSELNVNALELDDSALYLCASSSEGAGAYNEQFFGPGTRLTVL.

The CDR3 is CASSYGTETNYGYTF. CDR3 nucleotide sequence: TGTGCCAGCAGTTATGGGACAGAGACTAACTATGGCTACACCTTC. V and J are TRBV28 and TRBJ1-2; 7 bases map to TRBD1. The CDR3 is made up of 15 amino acids. J gave up 0 bases and V 4 bases, and 5 bases lay outside the gene matches. Germline V gene data show CDR1 as MDHEN and CDR2 as SYDVKM.

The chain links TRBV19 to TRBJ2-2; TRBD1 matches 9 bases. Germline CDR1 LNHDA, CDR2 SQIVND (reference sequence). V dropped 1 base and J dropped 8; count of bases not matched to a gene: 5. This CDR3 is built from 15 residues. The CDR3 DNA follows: TGTGCCAGTAGTATAGTACAGGGGGCCGGAGGGGAGCTGTTTTTT. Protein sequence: CASSIVQGAGGELFF. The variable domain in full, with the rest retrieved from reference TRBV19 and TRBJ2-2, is DGGITQSPKYLFRKEGQNVTLSCEQNLNHDAMYWYRQDPGQGLRLIYYSQIVNDFQKGDIAEGYSVSREKKESFPLTVTSAQKNPTAFYLCASSIVQGAGGELFFGEGSRLTVL.

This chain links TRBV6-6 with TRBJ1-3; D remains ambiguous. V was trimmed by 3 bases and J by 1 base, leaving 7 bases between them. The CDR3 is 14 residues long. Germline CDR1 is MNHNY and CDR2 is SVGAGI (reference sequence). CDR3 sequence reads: CASSYAGSGNTIYF. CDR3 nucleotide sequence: TGTGCCAGCAGTTATGCGGGGTCTGGAAACACCATATATTTT.

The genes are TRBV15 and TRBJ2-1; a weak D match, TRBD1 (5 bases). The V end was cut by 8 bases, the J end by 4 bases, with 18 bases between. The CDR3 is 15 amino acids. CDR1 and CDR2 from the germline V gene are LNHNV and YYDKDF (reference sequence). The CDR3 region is CATGADGEAYNEQFF. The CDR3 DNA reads TGTGCCACCGGGGCGGACGGAGAGGCTTACAATGAGCAGTTCTTC.

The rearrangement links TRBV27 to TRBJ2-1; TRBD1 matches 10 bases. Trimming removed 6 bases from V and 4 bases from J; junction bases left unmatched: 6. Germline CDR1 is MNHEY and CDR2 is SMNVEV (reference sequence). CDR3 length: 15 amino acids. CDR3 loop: CASSGRDRGYNEQFF. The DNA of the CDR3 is TGTGCCAGCAGCGGCAGGGACAGGGGATACAATGAGCAGTTCTTC.

CDR3 region: CAISESGRDYRYGYTF. The DNA of the CDR3 is TGTGCCATCAGTGAGTCCGGCAGGGATTATCGCTATGGCTACACCTTC. The chain combines TRBV10-3 with TRBJ1-2; D perhaps matches TRBD1 (5 bases). Germline V gives CDR1 ENHRY, CDR2 SYGVKD. The CDR3 spans 16 residues. Trimming cost V 0 bases and J 4 bases, with 15 bases left between them.

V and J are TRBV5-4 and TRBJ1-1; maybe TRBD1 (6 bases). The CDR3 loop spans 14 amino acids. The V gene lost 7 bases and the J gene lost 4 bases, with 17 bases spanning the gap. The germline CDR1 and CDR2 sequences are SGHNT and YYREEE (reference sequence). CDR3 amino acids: CASREGEGRTEAFF. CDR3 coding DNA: TGTGCCAGCCGTGAGGGGGAGGGTCGCACTGAAGCTTTCTTT.

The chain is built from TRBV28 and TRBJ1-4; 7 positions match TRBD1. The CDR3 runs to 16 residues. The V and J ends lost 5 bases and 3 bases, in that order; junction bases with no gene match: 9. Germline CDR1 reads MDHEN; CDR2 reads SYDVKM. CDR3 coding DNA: TGTGCCAGCAGTCACCCCTCCGGGACAGCTAATGAAAAACTGTTTTTT. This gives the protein CASSHPSGTANEKLFF.

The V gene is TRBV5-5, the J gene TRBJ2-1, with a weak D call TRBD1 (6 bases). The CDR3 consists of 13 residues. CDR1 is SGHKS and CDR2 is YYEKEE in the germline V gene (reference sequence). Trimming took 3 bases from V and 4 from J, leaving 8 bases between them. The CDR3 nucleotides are TGTGCCAGCAGCTCGACAGGATACAATGAGCAGTTCTTC. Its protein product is CASSSTGYNEQFF.

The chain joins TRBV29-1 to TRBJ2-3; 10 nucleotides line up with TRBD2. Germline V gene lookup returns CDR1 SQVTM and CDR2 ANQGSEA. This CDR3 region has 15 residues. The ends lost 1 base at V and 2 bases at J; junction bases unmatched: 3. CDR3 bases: TGCAGCGTTGAAGGAGCGGGGGGGTACACAGATACGCAGTATTTT. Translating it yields CSVEGAGGYTDTQYF.

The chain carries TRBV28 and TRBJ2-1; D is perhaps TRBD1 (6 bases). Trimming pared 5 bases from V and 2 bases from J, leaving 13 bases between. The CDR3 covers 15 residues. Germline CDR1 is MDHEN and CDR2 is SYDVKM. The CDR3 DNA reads TGTGCCAGCAGTCCCCCAGGACAGCCCTACAATGAGCAGTTCTTC. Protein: CASSPPGQPYNEQFF.

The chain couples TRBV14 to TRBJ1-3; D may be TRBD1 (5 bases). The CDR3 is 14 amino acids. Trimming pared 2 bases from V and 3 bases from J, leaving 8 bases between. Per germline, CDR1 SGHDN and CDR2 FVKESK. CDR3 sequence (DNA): TGTGCCAGCAGCCAACCAGGGATTGGAAACACCATATATTTT. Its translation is CASSQPGIGNTIYF.